This entry lists 28 T cell receptor beta chains sequenced from one sample in a study of technical replicates of blood from a few donors. Repertoires were generated with immunoSEQ multiplex PCR, while TCRdb's copy carries only in-frame clones and drops some. The data contain nearly 80,000 clones, around nine tenths of them singletons. The sequenced sample consisted of T cells isolated from PBMCs. The receptors stem from a human donor in good health.

The chain has TRBV19 and TRBJ2-3; 9 bases match TRBD1. Per the germline V gene, CDR1 is LNHDA and CDR2 is SQIVND (reference sequence). V lost 2 bases and J lost 4; bases outside the gene matches: 10. This CDR3 region has 17 residues. The CDR3 reads CASSIPRTGVDADTQYF. CDR3 DNA sequence: TGTGCCAGTAGTATACCGCGGACAGGGGTTGATGCAGATACGCAGTATTTT.

This clone was detected only once. The V gene is TRBV4-1, the J gene TRBJ2-5; possibly TRBD2 for D (6 bases). The V gene's germline CDR1 is MGHRA and CDR2 YSYEKL. Deletions cut 0 bases from V and 1 base from J, with 12 bases between. The CDR3 is 16 residues long. CDR3 sequence reads: CASSQEDYDRQETQYF. The CDR3 DNA follows: TGCGCCAGCAGCCAAGAGGACTATGACCGCCAAGAGACCCAGTACTTC.

This clone was observed once. This chain joins TRBV9 and TRBJ2-7, with D tentatively TRBD2 (5 bases). CDR1 is SGDLS and CDR2 is YYNGEE in the germline V gene. CDR3 length equals 14 residues. Trimming took off 4 bases at V and 2 bases at J, with 13 bases between the two ends. CDR3 residues: CASSTSGTTYEQYF. The DNA for the CDR3 is TGTGCCAGCAGCACGAGCGGAACCACCTACGAGCAGTACTTC. The variable domain in full, completed from reference TRBV9 and TRBJ2-7, reads DSGVTQTPKHLITATGQRVTLRCSPRSGDLSVYWYQQSLDQGLQFLIQYYNGEERAKGNILERFSAQQFPDLHSELNLSSLELGDSALYFCASSTSGTTYEQYFGPGTRLTVT.

This rearrangement joins TRBV11-2 to TRBJ1-1, with 9 bases fitting TRBD1. The CDR3 sequence is 15 residues long. V lost 3 bases to trimming and J lost 2 bases; unmatched junction nucleotides: 4. The germline CDR1 and CDR2 sequences are SGHAT and FQNNGV. In nucleotides, the CDR3 is TGTGCCAGCAGCTTCCAGACAGGGGGTAACACTGAAGCTTTCTTT. Translated, it gives CASSFQTGGNTEAFF.

The chain carries TRBV29-1 and TRBJ2-5; D might be TRBD1 (6 bases). The CDR3 spans 12 residues. Germline values: CDR1 SQVTM, CDR2 ANQGSEA. Trimming cost V 5 bases and J 5 bases, with 12 bases left between them. CDR3 protein: CSVLGAQETQYF. The CDR3 DNA follows: TGCAGCGTTCTGGGGGCTCAGGAGACCCAGTACTTC. Complete variable domain (other parts from reference TRBV29-1 and TRBJ2-5): SAVISQKPSRDICQRGTSLTIQCQVDSQVTMMFWYRQQPGQSLTLIATANQGSEATYESGFVIDKFPISRPNLTFSTLTVSNMSPEDSSIYLCSVLGAQETQYFGPGTRLLVL.

The CDR3 loop is CASSVEAGRTEAFF. CDR3 coding DNA: TGTGCCAGCAGCGTTGAGGCAGGGAGGACTGAAGCTTTCTTT. The chain employs TRBV7-2 and TRBJ1-1; D possibly corresponds to TRBD1 (5 bases). Germline-derived CDR1 and CDR2 are SGHTA and FQGNSA. The CDR3 runs to 14 residues. The V gene lost 5 bases and the J gene lost 5 bases, with 15 bases spanning the gap. Together with reference TRBV7-2 and TRBJ1-1, the CDR3 gives the full variable domain: GAGVSQSPSNKVTEKGKDVELRCDPISGHTALYWYRQSLGQGLEFLIYFQGNSAPDKSGLPSDRFSAERTGGSVSTLTIQRTQQEDSAVYLCASSVEAGRTEAFFGQGTRLTVV.

This chain uses TRBV4-1 with TRBJ1-2; a possible D gene is TRBD1 (5 bases). Trimming cost V 0 bases and J 5 bases, with 13 bases left between them. Germline CDR1 is MGHRA and CDR2 is YSYEKL. The CDR3 has 15 amino acids. CDR3 region: CASSQEITTAYGYTF. Here the CDR3 DNA reads TGCGCCAGCAGCCAAGAAATCACGACAGCTTATGGCTACACCTTC.

V usage is TRBV25-1 and J usage is TRBJ2-3, with TRBD1 identical over 10 bases. Trimming cost V 2 bases and J 4 bases; bases outside gene matches: 3. Germline CDR1 is MGHDK and CDR2 is SYGVNS. CDR3 length equals 15 residues. For the CDR3, the DNA is TGTGCCAGCAGTGAAGGGACAGGGGTCCCAGATACGCAGTATTTT. This sequence encodes CASSEGTGVPDTQYF.

This chain joins TRBV27 and TRBJ2-6; 8 nucleotides agree with TRBD1. Germline trimming cut 6 bases from V and 0 bases from J; bases unmatched to any gene: 10. The CDR3 runs 18 residues. The germline gives CDR1 MNHEY, CDR2 SMNVEV (reference sequence). CDR3 amino acids: CASSSSGTGHSGANVLTF. The CDR3 DNA reads TGTGCCAGCAGCTCTTCCGGGACAGGCCACTCTGGGGCCAACGTCCTGACTTTC. The variable domain in full, with the rest retrieved from reference TRBV27 and TRBJ2-6, is EAQVTQNPRYLITVTGKKLTVTCSQNMNHEYMSWYRQDPGLGLRQIYYSMNVEVTDKGDVPEGYKVSRKEKRNFPLILESPSPNQTSLYFCASSSSGTGHSGANVLTFGAGSRLTVL.

The rearrangement uses TRBV29-1 and TRBJ1-2; 7 nucleotides line up with TRBD1. This CDR3 spans 16 amino acids. The germline gives CDR1 SQVTM, CDR2 ANQGSEA. Losses at the gene ends were 4 bases for V and 2 bases for J; bases not matched to a gene: 13. The CDR3 spells CSVVRGQTDQNYGYTF. The CDR3 DNA follows: TGCAGCGTTGTTAGGGGACAGACCGATCAAAACTATGGCTACACCTTC.

The chain couples TRBV7-7 to TRBJ2-1, with 7 nucleotides matching TRBD2. Germline trimming cut 0 bases from V and 1 base from J; bases unmatched to any gene: 9. CDR3 length: 18 amino acids. Germline CDR1 reads SSHAT; CDR2 reads FNYEAQ (reference sequence). CDR3 DNA sequence: TGTGCCAGCAGCTTAGCGATTCCGGGAGGCCTTTCCTACAATGAGCAGTTCTTC. It codes for CASSLAIPGGLSYNEQFF.

The chain is built from TRBV7-8 and TRBJ2-7, with 9 bases lining up with TRBD1. V was pared by 0 bases and J by 6 bases, with 6 bases of the junction left unmatched. This CDR3 comprises 15 residues. Germline CDR1 SGHVS, CDR2 FQNEAQ. CDR3 sequence: CASSLAGQGFVEQYF. CDR3 in DNA: TGTGCCAGCAGCTTAGCAGGACAGGGGTTCGTCGAGCAGTACTTC.

The chain uses TRBV28 and TRBJ2-4; the match to TRBD2 covers 8 bases. J was trimmed by 6 bases and V by 5 bases; bases with no gene match: 3. Germline CDR1 and CDR2: MDHEN and SYDVKM. This CDR3 is 13 amino acids long. The CDR3 sequence: CASSPGLGNIQYF. CDR3 DNA: TGTGCCAGCAGTCCGGGACTAGGAAACATTCAGTACTTC.

The V gene is TRBV19, the J gene TRBJ2-1, with unresolved D. The V and J ends lost 2 bases and 5 bases respectively, with 7 bases between them. The germline CDR1 and CDR2 sequences are LNHDA and SQIVND (reference sequence). The CDR3 runs 13 residues. CDR3 in DNA: TGTGCCAGTAGTATAATGCTAGACAATGAGCAGTTCTTC. Its protein product is CASSIMLDNEQFF.

The rearrangement links TRBV4-3 to TRBJ2-1; possibly TRBD1 for D (6 bases). Germline-derived CDR1 and CDR2 are LGHNA and YSLEER. This CDR3 is 15 amino acids long. Trimming removed 0 bases from V and 2 bases from J, with 8 bases in between. Here the CDR3 DNA reads TGCGCCAGCAGCCAAGATACAGGGACCTACAATGAGCAGTTCTTC. It encodes CASSQDTGTYNEQFF.

The gene calls are TRBV28 and TRBJ2-7, with 9 bases lining up with TRBD1. The length of the CDR3 is 13 residues. After removal of 8 bases from V and 5 bases from J, the junction contained 7 bases not matched to a gene. Per germline, CDR1 MDHEN and CDR2 SYDVKM. The CDR3 region is CASGNRGLNEQYF. CDR3 bases: TGTGCCAGCGGAAACAGGGGGCTGAACGAGCAGTACTTC.

The V gene is TRBV2, the J gene TRBJ1-1; D unresolved. Between the trimmed V and J ends, which lost 8 bases and 11 bases, there was a span of 21 bases. Germline V gene data show CDR1 as SNHLY and CDR2 as FYNNEI. The CDR3 covers 13 residues. CDR3 sequence reads: CASPSGFSGSAFF. In DNA form, the CDR3 reads TGTGCCAGCCCCTCGGGGTTTTCGGGAAGTGCTTTCTTT.

J is TRBJ1-2 and V is TRBV9; D gene ambiguous. The CDR3 is 14 residues long. Germline V lookup: CDR1 SGDLS, CDR2 YYNGEE. Trimming stripped 1 base from V and 8 bases from J, with 15 bases between. The CDR3 nucleotides are TGTGCCAGCAGCGTACCAGGTTCGGCGGGGGGCTACACCTTC. Amino acid sequence: CASSVPGSAGGYTF. Looking up the rest from reference TRBV9 and TRBJ1-2 gives the full variable domain: DSGVTQTPKHLITATGQRVTLRCSPRSGDLSVYWYQQSLDQGLQFLIQYYNGEERAKGNILERFSAQQFPDLHSELNLSSLELGDSALYFCASSVPGSAGGYTFGSGTRLTVV.

CDR3: CASSLVWAGNTEAFF. The CDR3 region has the DNA TGTGCCAGCAGCTTGGTTTGGGCAGGGAACACTGAAGCTTTCTTT. This chain links TRBV5-5 with TRBJ1-1; D gene ambiguous. V lost 0 bases and J lost 1, with 10 bases in between. The germline V gene encodes CDR1 SGHKS and CDR2 YYEKEE (reference sequence). The CDR3 length is 15 residues. Based on the CDR3 plus reference TRBV5-5 and TRBJ1-1, the full variable domain is DAGVTQSPTHLIKTRGQQVTLRCSPISGHKSVSWYQQVLGQGPQFIFQYYEKEERGRGNFPDRFSARQFPNYSSELNVNALLLGDSALYLCASSLVWAGNTEAFFGQGTRLTVV.

The gene calls are TRBV27 and TRBJ2-1; perhaps TRBD1 as D (7 bases). This CDR3 is 15 amino acids long. Germline V gives CDR1 MNHEY, CDR2 SMNVEV (reference sequence). V lost 2 bases to trimming and J lost 8 bases, with 16 bases between them. The DNA of the CDR3 is TGTGCCAGCAGTTTAAATGCCCCCAGGGGGGATGAGCAGTTCTTC. Its translation is CASSLNAPRGDEQFF.

The V gene is TRBV7-3, the J gene TRBJ2-7; 12 positions match TRBD2. The CDR3 runs to 13 residues. Trimming took 8 bases from V and 4 from J; bases not matched to a gene: 3. Per germline, CDR1 SGHTA and CDR2 FQGTGA. CDR3 bases: TGTGCCAGCGCTCTAGCGGGAGGGTACGAGCAGTACTTC. Its protein is CASALAGGYEQYF.

The rearrangement links TRBV6-5 to TRBJ2-1, with 7 bases fitting TRBD2. Trimming cost V 2 bases and J 3 bases; bases outside gene matches: 7. Germline values: CDR1 MNHEY, CDR2 SVGAGI. The CDR3 spans 16 residues. The CDR3 region has the DNA TGTGCCAGCAGTTACAGTGCGGGAGCCATCTACAATGAGCAGTTCTTC. Translated: CASSYSAGAIYNEQFF.

The chain carries TRBV19 and TRBJ2-1, with D possibly matching TRBD1 (5 bases). Germline V gives CDR1 LNHDA, CDR2 SQIVND (reference sequence). The CDR3 extends over 15 amino acids. The germline V and J ends were trimmed by 7 bases and 5 bases, with 18 bases remaining between them. The CDR3 DNA reads as TGTGCCAGTACCCCAAGGGGCTCCGATCACAATGAGCAGTTCTTC. It codes for CASTPRGSDHNEQFF.

CDR3 loop: CASSLTPGQVYNEQFF. DNA of the CDR3: TGTGCCAGCAGCTTAACTCCGGGACAGGTTTACAATGAGCAGTTCTTC. The chain combines TRBV7-3 with TRBJ2-1; 8 bases are a match to TRBD1. CDR1 and CDR2 (germline): SGHTA, FQGTGA. Germline trimming cut 0 bases from V and 4 bases from J; bases unmatched to any gene: 5. The CDR3 loop spans 16 amino acids.

The gene calls are TRBV9 and TRBJ2-2, with D perhaps matching TRBD1 (5 bases). Germline loops: CDR1 SGDLS, CDR2 YYNGEE. CDR3 length: 16 residues. With 1 base removed from V and 7 bases from J, the gap between germline ends came to 17 bases. The CDR3 reads CASSVSGSAHGGELFF. CDR3 coding DNA: TGTGCCAGCAGCGTATCAGGGTCAGCACATGGCGGGGAGCTGTTTTTT. Filled out from reference TRBV9 and TRBJ2-2, the complete variable domain reads DSGVTQTPKHLITATGQRVTLRCSPRSGDLSVYWYQQSLDQGLQFLIQYYNGEERAKGNILERFSAQQFPDLHSELNLSSLELGDSALYFCASSVSGSAHGGELFFGEGSRLTVL.

The rearrangement links TRBV6-6 to TRBJ1-1, with 8 positions matching TRBD1. Germline lookup yields CDR1 MNHNY and CDR2 SVGAGI (reference sequence). The CDR3 length is 16 residues. The junction had 9 bases not matched to a gene; V was cut back by 5 bases and J by 1 base. The CDR3 spells CASSNGRGLWNTEAFF. As DNA, the CDR3 is TGTGCCAGCAGTAACGGCAGGGGGCTCTGGAACACTGAAGCTTTCTTT.

The chain couples TRBV2 to TRBJ1-3; weak D call: TRBD1 (6 bases). This CDR3 is 15 amino acids long. V lost 7 bases and J lost 0, with 13 bases in between. The germline V gene has CDR1 SNHLY and CDR2 FYNNEI. The CDR3 bases are TGTGCCAGCAAGAGACAGGTCTTCTCTGGAAACACCATATATTTT. Protein: CASKRQVFSGNTIYF.

This rearrangement joins TRBV6-4 to TRBJ2-3, with 12 bases aligning to TRBD2. CDR1 is MRHNA and CDR2 is SNTAGT in the germline V gene. Trimming took 8 bases from V and 4 from J; bases not matched to a gene: 13. This CDR3 has 17 residues. CDR3 sequence (DNA): TGTGCCAGCCGGCGGCTAGCGGGAGGGCCCTTCGCAGATACGCAGTATTTT. It translates to CASRRLAGGPFADTQYF.